This entry lists 29 T cell receptor beta chains sequenced from one sample in a study of OX40 agonist ivuxolimab in advanced cancers. Profiled with immunoSEQ multiplex PCR; TCRdb holds only in-frame clones, not every one. Of 95,000 or so clones in the sample, 92% were seen once. This specimen was CD4+ or CD8+ T cells sorted from blood, taken in a trial of the OX40 agonist ivuxolimab. Source of these receptors: an adult with an advanced solid tumor such as melanoma, head and neck, liver or kidney cancer.

The CDR3 DNA reads as TGCAGCGTTGAAACGGAGGACAGGCCCCCCCTCGAGCAGTACTTC. Its translation: CSVETEDRPPLEQYF. The chain has TRBV29-1 and TRBJ2-7; TRBD1 aligns across 7 bases. This CDR3 region has 15 residues. The ends lost 2 bases at V and 6 bases at J; junction bases unmatched: 13. In germline, CDR1 is SQVTM, CDR2 ANQGSEA.

V usage is TRBV30 and J usage is TRBJ1-1; D is perhaps TRBD1 (5 bases). This CDR3 region has 14 residues. Germline V CDR1 and CDR2: GTSNPN, SVGIG (reference sequence). V dropped 3 bases and J dropped 1 base, with 12 bases sitting between them. DNA for the CDR3: TGTGCCTGGAGGCGGAGGGGCTGGAACACTGAAGCTTTCTTT. Encoded protein: CAWRRRGWNTEAFF.

The rearrangement joins TRBV19 to TRBJ2-1; D gene ambiguous. CDR3 length: 15 residues. From germline, CDR1 is LNHDA and CDR2 SQIVND (reference sequence). Trimming pared 6 bases from V and 0 bases from J, leaving 12 bases between. The CDR3 nucleotides read TGTGCCAGTAGGGCACGCCCGAGCTCCTACAATGAGCAGTTCTTC. Its translation: CASRARPSSYNEQFF. Drawing the rest from reference TRBV19 and TRBJ2-1, the complete variable domain is DGGITQSPKYLFRKEGQNVTLSCEQNLNHDAMYWYRQDPGQGLRLIYYSQIVNDFQKGDIAEGYSVSREKKESFPLTVTSAQKNPTAFYLCASRARPSSYNEQFFGPGTRLTVL.

The chain is built from TRBV6-1 and TRBJ2-7; a possible D gene is TRBD1 (5 bases). Per the germline V gene, CDR1 is MNHNS and CDR2 is SASEGT. Trimming cost V 1 base and J 7 bases, with 23 bases left between them. CDR3 length equals 17 residues. The CDR3 coding sequence is TGTGCCAGCAGTGAAGAGGGGCCTCGGACGTTCGGTGGGGAGCAGTACTTC. Its protein is CASSEEGPRTFGGEQYF.

The rearrangement links TRBV7-6 to TRBJ2-2; D is unclear. CDR1 and CDR2 (germline): SGHVS, FNYEAQ. Trimming removed 5 bases at V and 1 base at J, with 5 bases between. The CDR3 totals 13 residues. DNA for the CDR3: TGTGCCAGCAGCCCAGGGAACACCGGGGAGCTGTTTTTT. Residues: CASSPGNTGELFF.

This chain connects TRBV7-8 to TRBJ2-5; 10 bases agree with TRBD2. V lost 4 bases and J lost 1; bases outside the gene matches: 9. The CDR3 spans 17 residues. CDR1 is SGHVS, CDR2 FQNEAQ, per germline. CDR3 in amino acids: CASSYPSASGSQETQYF. CDR3 bases: TGTGCCAGCAGCTACCCCTCGGCTAGCGGGAGCCAAGAGACCCAGTACTTC.

CDR3 coding DNA: TGTGCCAGCAGCGCCCAGGGGAACACTGAAGCTTTCTTT. It codes for CASSAQGNTEAFF. The chain employs TRBV7-8 and TRBJ1-1, with a weak D call TRBD1 (5 bases). Per germline, CDR1 SGHVS and CDR2 FQNEAQ. The CDR3 consists of 13 residues. V lost 5 bases to trimming and J lost 1 base, with 8 bases between them.

The chain has TRBV19 and TRBJ2-1, with 10 bases fitting TRBD2. The trim removed 3 bases at V and 12 bases at J, leaving 8 bases unmatched. The length of the CDR3 is 14 residues. The germline CDR1 and CDR2 sequences are LNHDA and SQIVND (reference sequence). The chain's CDR3 is CASSIGLAGAWQFF. CDR3 in DNA: TGTGCCAGTAGTATTGGTCTAGCGGGAGCTTGGCAGTTCTTC.

The J gene is TRBJ2-7, the V gene TRBV6-1; the D gene is possibly TRBD2 (6 bases). V was shortened by 6 bases and J by 1 base, with 16 bases between the two germline ends. The CDR3 consists of 15 residues. The germline CDR1 and CDR2 sequences are MNHNS and SASEGT. The CDR3 DNA follows: TGTGCCAGCAGGTCCGGGACTGCTGATTCCTACGAGCAGTACTTC. The encoded protein is CASRSGTADSYEQYF.

The rearrangement links TRBV2 to TRBJ2-5, with D tentatively TRBD2 (6 bases). Germline lookup yields CDR1 SNHLY and CDR2 FYNNEI. Between the trimmed V and J ends, which lost 8 bases and 6 bases, there was a span of 19 bases. The CDR3 extends over 14 amino acids. The CDR3 DNA reads TGTGCCAGCGCCGGTTTGGTGGGCGGGAAGACCCAGTACTTC. This gives the protein CASAGLVGGKTQYF.

This CDR3 reads CASSPPDTYEQYF. The CDR3 DNA sequence: TGTGCCAGCTCACCACCGGACACCTACGAGCAGTACTTC. The J gene is TRBJ2-7, the V gene TRBV18; maybe TRBD1 (5 bases). V lost 0 bases and J 2 bases, leaving 5 bases between the germline ends. The CDR3 is 13 residues long. The germline V gene has CDR1 KGHSH and CDR2 LQKENI.

The V and J genes are TRBV6-5 and TRBJ2-1, with 12 bases identical to TRBD2. Germline V gene data show CDR1 as MNHEY and CDR2 as SVGAGI. The ends lost 2 bases at V and 9 bases at J; junction bases unmatched: 5. The CDR3 consists of 15 residues. The CDR3 sequence is CASSYLAGGQGEQFF. CDR3 DNA sequence: TGTGCCAGCAGTTACCTAGCGGGGGGGCAGGGTGAGCAGTTCTTC.

Note on this clone: At one end, the junction sequence differs from germline, possibly due to a read error. The rearrangement joins TRBV5-1 to TRBJ2-3; no clear D. The CDR3 runs 13 residues. Germline CDR1 reads SGHRS; CDR2 reads YFSETQ. The CDR3 here is CASSLVPTDTQYF. The CDR3 nucleotides are TGTGCCAGCTCCCTCGTCCCCACAGATACGCAGTATTTT.

The rearrangement joins TRBV6-1 to TRBJ2-1; D gene ambiguous. V lost 8 bases to trimming and J lost 1 base, with 12 bases between them. CDR1 and CDR2 from the germline V gene are MNHNS and SASEGT. The CDR3 length is 14 residues. Here the CDR3 reads CASFDFLSYNEQFF. As DNA, the CDR3 is TGTGCCAGCTTTGACTTTTTATCCTACAATGAGCAGTTCTTC.

The V and J genes are TRBV5-4 and TRBJ2-5; 7 bases line up with TRBD2. Per the germline V gene, CDR1 is SGHNT and CDR2 is YYREEE (reference sequence). CDR3 size: 14 residues. V dropped 2 bases and J dropped 1; count of bases not matched to a gene: 2. The CDR3 protein is CASSFLAAQETQYF. Written as DNA, the CDR3 is TGTGCCAGCAGCTTTCTAGCGGCCCAAGAGACCCAGTACTTC.

The rearrangement links TRBV5-1 to TRBJ2-5; D remains ambiguous. Germline CDR1 reads SGHRS; CDR2 reads YFSETQ. The germline V and J ends were trimmed by 3 bases and 0 bases, with 6 bases remaining between them. The CDR3 consists of 13 residues. The CDR3 sequence is CASSSGDQETQYF. The DNA for the CDR3 is TGCGCCAGCAGCTCCGGAGACCAAGAGACCCAGTACTTC.

The CDR3 DNA follows: TGTGCTAGTGGTTTGGGGGGGGCAGATACGCAGTATTTT. Encoded protein: CASGLGGADTQYF. The chain couples TRBV12-5 to TRBJ2-3; possible D gene TRBD2, 6 bases. V gave up 1 base and J gave up 4 bases, with 6 bases separating them. The germline V gene has CDR1 LGHNT and CDR2 FRNRAP. CDR3 length: 13 amino acids.

The J gene is TRBJ1-2, the V gene TRBV7-9, with TRBD1 as a possible D gene (6 bases). V was shortened by 5 bases and J by 0 bases, with 13 bases between the two germline ends. The CDR3 totals 15 residues. Germline V CDR1 and CDR2: SEHNR, FQNEAQ (reference sequence). The CDR3 spells CASSRGLGTNYGYTF. In DNA form, the CDR3 reads TGTGCCAGCAGCCGGGGGCTGGGAACTAACTATGGCTACACCTTC.

This clone was recorded only once. This rearrangement joins TRBV7-8 to TRBJ1-4; tentatively, D is TRBD1 (5 bases). The CDR3 runs 16 residues. CDR1 and CDR2 from the germline V gene are SGHVS and FQNEAQ. Between the trimmed V and J ends, which lost 5 bases and 5 bases, there was a span of 18 bases. CDR3 DNA sequence: TGTGCCAGCAGCACAGGAGCTGCCGGAAGCAATGAAAAACTGTTTTTT. Encoded protein: CASSTGAAGSNEKLFF. Supplemented by reference TRBV7-8 and TRBJ1-4, the full variable domain reads GAGVSQSPRYKVAKRGQDVALRCDPISGHVSLFWYQQALGQGPEFLTYFQNEAQLDKSGLPSDRFFAERPEGSVSTLKIQRTQQEDSAVYLCASSTGAAGSNEKLFFGSGTQLSVL.

The CDR3 sequence: CASSPRAGMIYEQYF. The CDR3 DNA follows: TGTGCCAGCAGTCCCCGGGCGGGGATGATCTACGAGCAGTACTTC. The V and J genes are TRBV27 and TRBJ2-7, with D perhaps TRBD2 (6 bases). V lost 5 bases to trimming and J lost 3 bases, with 17 bases between them. The CDR3 spans 15 residues. Germline V lookup: CDR1 MNHEY, CDR2 SMNVEV (reference sequence).

The rearrangement links TRBV10-3 to TRBJ1-5, with D perhaps TRBD1 (5 bases). Germline CDR1 reads ENHRY; CDR2 reads SYGVKD. CDR3 size: 14 residues. Trimming cost V 5 bases and J 3 bases, with 11 bases left between them. The CDR3 coding sequence is TGTGCCATCAGTCCGGGACGGGTCAATCAGCCCCAGCATTTT. As protein: CAISPGRVNQPQHF.

The chain is built from TRBV7-9 and TRBJ2-3, with 9 positions matching TRBD2. CDR3 length: 16 residues. Germline V CDR1 and CDR2: SEHNR, FQNEAQ (reference sequence). The V segment lost 3 bases and the J segment 2 bases; nucleotides outside the gene matches: 6. The CDR3 coding sequence is TGTGCCAGCAGCTTTCCCCTAGCGGGATACACAGATACGCAGTATTTT. This translates into CASSFPLAGYTDTQYF.

The chain carries TRBV10-3 and TRBJ2-1, with D perhaps TRBD1 or TRBD2 (6 bases each). The CDR3 runs 14 residues. Germline V gene sequence: CDR1 ENHRY, CDR2 SYGVKD. Trimming took off 4 bases at V and 2 bases at J, with 9 bases between the two ends. CDR3 protein: CAISGGDTYNEQFF. The CDR3 region has the DNA TGTGCCATCAGTGGCGGGGACACCTACAATGAGCAGTTCTTC.

The V and J genes are TRBV6-5 and TRBJ2-1; D not resolved. Germline values: CDR1 MNHEY, CDR2 SVGAGI. This CDR3 comprises 11 residues. V was shortened by 6 bases and J by 5 bases, with 5 bases between the two germline ends. CDR3 in DNA: TGTGCCAGCAGCGTAAACAATGAGCAGTTCTTC. Translating it yields CASSVNNEQFF.

The rearrangement links TRBV7-3 to TRBJ2-1, with 7 bases aligning to TRBD2. The J segment lost 7 bases and the V segment lost 6 bases, leaving 18 bases of the junction unmatched. Germline V gene lookup returns CDR1 SGHTA and CDR2 FQGTGA. The CDR3 has 17 residues. The CDR3, as DNA: TGTGCCAGCAGTCCGAGGTACGGAGCGGGAAATGTAAATGAGCAGTTCTTC. Residues: CASSPRYGAGNVNEQFF.

V is TRBV19 and J is TRBJ2-3; perhaps TRBD1 as D (6 bases). The CDR3 sequence is 16 residues long. Trimming pared 0 bases from V and 2 bases from J, leaving 12 bases between. Germline V CDR1 and CDR2: LNHDA, SQIVND (reference sequence). The CDR3 DNA follows: TGTGCCAGTAGTATAGAGGGCAGGGGATACACAGATACGCAGTATTTT. This encodes CASSIEGRGYTDTQYF.

A single count supports this clone. CDR3 sequence: CASSVRASSYEQYF. The DNA of the CDR3 is TGTGCCAGCAGCGTAAGAGCTAGCTCCTACGAGCAGTACTTC. The chain recombines TRBV9 with TRBJ2-7; D unclear. V gave up 1 base and J gave up 0 bases, with 8 bases separating them. This CDR3 has 14 residues. CDR1 and CDR2 (germline): SGDLS, YYNGEE. Full variable domain (rest looked up from reference TRBV9 and TRBJ2-7): DSGVTQTPKHLITATGQRVTLRCSPRSGDLSVYWYQQSLDQGLQFLIQYYNGEERAKGNILERFSAQQFPDLHSELNLSSLELGDSALYFCASSVRASSYEQYFGPGTRLTVT.

The chain carries TRBV6-1 and TRBJ2-1; no clear D gene. Germline lookup yields CDR1 MNHNS and CDR2 SASEGT. The CDR3 is 17 residues long. Trimming took off 2 bases at V and 0 bases at J, with 14 bases between the two ends. In DNA form, the CDR3 reads TGTGCCAGCAGTGAATCCCTTGGGTGGGACTCCTACAATGAGCAGTTCTTC. It is translated as CASSESLGWDSYNEQFF.

V is TRBV10-2 and J is TRBJ2-5; 10 bases align to TRBD2. After removal of 6 bases from V and 5 bases from J, the junction contained 6 bases not matched to a gene. CDR3 size: 14 residues. Germline CDR1 and CDR2: WSHSY and SAAADI. CDR3 loop: CASRGLASRETQYF. The CDR3 DNA is TGCGCCAGCAGGGGACTAGCGAGCCGGGAGACCCAGTACTTC.